This T cell receptor (beta chain) was observed in a study of CD8 T cells in Susac syndrome. The CDR3 sequence is 14 residues long. Germline V gene data show CDR1 as SQVTM and CDR2 as ANQGSEA. V lost 3 bases and J 1 base, leaving 7 bases between the germline ends. Random hexamers were used to reverse transcribe an amount of roughly 0.45 to 1 ug RNA. Amplification of TCR beta CDR3 was carried out by immunoSEQ multiplex PCR, which covered 54 Vbeta and 13 Jbeta segments. TCRdb redid the calling of the immunoSEQ multiplex PCR reads with MiXCR, one entry per CDR3 protein. The table lists some 200,000 distinct CDR3 sequences, approximately 94% of them singletons. TCR beta from blood CD8+ and CD4+ T cells was sequenced. Age- and sex-matched healthy donors served as the control group.

Specimen: CD4+ T cells from PBMCs. This sequence originates from a human donor in good health. The chain has TRBV29-1 and TRBJ2-6, with D hard to call. Written as DNA, the CDR3 is TGCAGCGTTGAGATTGGATCTGGGGCCAACGTCCTGACTTTC. Protein sequence: CSVEIGSGANVLTF.